This T cell receptor (beta chain) was recovered during a study of blood T cell repertoires in COVID-19. Deletions cut 10 bases from V and 5 bases from J, with 12 bases between. Germline V gives CDR1 MDHEN, CDR2 SYDVKM. This CDR3 comprises 11 residues. Here immunoSEQ multiplex PCR was the method, and the copy in TCRdb shows in-frame clones only, minus some. The sample includes roughly 100,000 clones, 85% to 90% of them seen just once. The specimen sequenced was peripheral blood. This receptor was identified in a woman of 80 years or more with acute or convalescent COVID-19. The chain employs TRBV28 and TRBJ2-7; D might be TRBD1 (6 bases). The CDR3 loop is CATYRVNEQYF. The DNA of the CDR3 is TGTGCCACCTACAGGGTCAACGAGCAGTACTTC.